These T cell receptor beta chains were read from a single sample in a study of blood T cell repertoires in COVID-19. Method: immunoSEQ multiplex PCR; TCRdb's copy keeps in-frame clones and lacks some. The data hold about 150,000 clones, with roughly 84% observed a single time. Material for sequencing was peripheral blood. Receptor source: a woman aged 60-70 years with acute or convalescent COVID-19. Each CDR3 is given with its conserved first and last residue. Each record gives: J gene, V gene, clone size, CDR3 length, CDR3 protein. Only some rows state a clone size, as once, few, many or a class for expanded clones.

>TRBJ1-2|TRBV28|NA|16
CASSLSVPAGGYGYTF
>TRBJ2-1|TRBV4-3|few|15
CASSQTYSSYNEQFF
>TRBJ2-7|TRBV5-1|NA|13
CASSLGPDYEQYF
>TRBJ1-2|TRBV5-6|NA|15
CASSFMDRDGYGYTF
>TRBJ1-4|TRBV20-1|many|15
CSASGQGANNEKLFF
>TRBJ1-5|TRBV5-4|NA|15
CASSLDGSVHQPQHF
>TRBJ2-3|TRBV24-1|NA|15
CATSDPLRGSDTQYF
>TRBJ1-6|TRBV6-2/TRBV6-3|NA|16
CASSRQQSSYNSPLHF
>TRBJ1-1|TRBV7-2|NA|14
CASSLVTGNTEAFF
>TRBJ2-1|TRBV5-1|NA|13
CASSLGTSNEQFF
>TRBJ2-3|TRBV7-6|once|19
CASSLVSRLAGGSRDTQYF
>TRBJ2-4|TRBV4-1|NA|13
CASTNGAGGIQYF
>TRBJ1-2|TRBV7-8|NA|15
CASSLLGQPMRGYTF
>TRBJ1-2|TRBV27|once|15
CASSPRTDLPDGYTF
>TRBJ2-7|TRBV9|NA|18
CASAPQRGGFPSSYEQYF
>TRBJ1-5|TRBV10-3|NA|12
CAISEPGQPQHF
>TRBJ2-7|TRBV5-1|NA|15
CASSLVTGNSYEQYF
>TRBJ2-7|TRBV5-1|NA|15
CASSRDGGALYEQYF
>TRBJ1-5|TRBV6-2/TRBV6-3|once|13
CASSYPTVQPQHF
>TRBJ2-1|TRBV7-2|NA|15
CASSSPKLGMNEQFF
>TRBJ2-7|TRBV3-1/TRBV3-2|NA|15
CASSPAGGGESEQYF
>TRBJ1-6|TRBV9|NA|15
CASSVLQGVGSPLHF